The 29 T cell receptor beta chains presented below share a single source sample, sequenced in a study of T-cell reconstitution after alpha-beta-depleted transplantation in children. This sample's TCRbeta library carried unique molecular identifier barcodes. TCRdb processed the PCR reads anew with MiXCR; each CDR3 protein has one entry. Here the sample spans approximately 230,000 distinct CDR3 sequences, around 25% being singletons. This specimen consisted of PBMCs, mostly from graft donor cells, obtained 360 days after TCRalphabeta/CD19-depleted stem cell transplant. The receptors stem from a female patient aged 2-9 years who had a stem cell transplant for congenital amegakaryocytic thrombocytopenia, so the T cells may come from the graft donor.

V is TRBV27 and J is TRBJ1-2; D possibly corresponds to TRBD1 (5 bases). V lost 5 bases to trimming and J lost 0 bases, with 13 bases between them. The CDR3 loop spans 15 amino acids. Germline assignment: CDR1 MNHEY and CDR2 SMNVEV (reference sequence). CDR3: CASSPWDGTNYGYTF. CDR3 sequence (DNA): TGTGCCAGCAGTCCCTGGGACGGTACTAACTATGGCTACACCTTC.

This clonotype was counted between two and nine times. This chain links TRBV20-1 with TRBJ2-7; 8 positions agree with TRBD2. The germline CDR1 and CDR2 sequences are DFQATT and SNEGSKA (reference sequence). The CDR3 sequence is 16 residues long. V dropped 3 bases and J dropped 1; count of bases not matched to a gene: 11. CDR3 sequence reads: CSASVLAGRASYEQYF. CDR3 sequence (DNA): TGCAGTGCTAGTGTCCTAGCGGGTCGGGCATCCTACGAGCAGTACTTC.

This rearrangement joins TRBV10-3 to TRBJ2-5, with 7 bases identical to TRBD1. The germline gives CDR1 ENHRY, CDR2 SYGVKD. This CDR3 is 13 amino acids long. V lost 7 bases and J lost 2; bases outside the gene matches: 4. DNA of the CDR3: TGTGCCATCACGGGGACAGAGCAAGAGACCCAGTACTTC. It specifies CAITGTEQETQYF.

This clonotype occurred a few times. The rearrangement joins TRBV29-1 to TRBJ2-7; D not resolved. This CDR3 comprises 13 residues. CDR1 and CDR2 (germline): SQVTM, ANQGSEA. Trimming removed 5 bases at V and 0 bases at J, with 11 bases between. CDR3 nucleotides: TGCAGCGTTTCCCACGGGTTCTCCTACGAGCAGTACTTC. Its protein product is CSVSHGFSYEQYF.

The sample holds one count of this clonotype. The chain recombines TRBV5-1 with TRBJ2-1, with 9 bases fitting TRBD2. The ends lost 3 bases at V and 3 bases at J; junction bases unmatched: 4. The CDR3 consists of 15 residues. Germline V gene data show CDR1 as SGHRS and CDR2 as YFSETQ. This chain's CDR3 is CASSSIAGDYNEQFF. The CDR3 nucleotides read TGCGCCAGCAGCTCAATAGCGGGAGACTACAATGAGCAGTTCTTC.

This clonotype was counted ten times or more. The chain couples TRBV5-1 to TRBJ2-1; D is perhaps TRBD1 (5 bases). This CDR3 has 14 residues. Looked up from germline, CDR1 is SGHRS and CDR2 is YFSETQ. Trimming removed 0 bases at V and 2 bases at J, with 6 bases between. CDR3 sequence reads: CASSLGQTYNEQFF. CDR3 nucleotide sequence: TGCGCCAGCAGCTTGGGACAGACCTACAATGAGCAGTTCTTC.

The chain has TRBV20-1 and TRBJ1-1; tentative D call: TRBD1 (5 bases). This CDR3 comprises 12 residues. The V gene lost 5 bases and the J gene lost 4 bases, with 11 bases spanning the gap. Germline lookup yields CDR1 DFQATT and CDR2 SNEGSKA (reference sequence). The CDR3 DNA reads TGCAGTGCTCAATTGGGGGTCACTGAAGCTTTCTTT. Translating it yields CSAQLGVTEAFF.

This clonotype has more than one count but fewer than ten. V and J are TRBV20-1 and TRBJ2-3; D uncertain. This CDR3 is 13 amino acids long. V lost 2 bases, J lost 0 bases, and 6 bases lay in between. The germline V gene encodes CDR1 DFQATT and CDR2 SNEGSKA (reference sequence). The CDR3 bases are TGCAGTGCTAGACGGCAGAGCACAGATACGCAGTATTTT. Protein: CSARRQSTDTQYF.

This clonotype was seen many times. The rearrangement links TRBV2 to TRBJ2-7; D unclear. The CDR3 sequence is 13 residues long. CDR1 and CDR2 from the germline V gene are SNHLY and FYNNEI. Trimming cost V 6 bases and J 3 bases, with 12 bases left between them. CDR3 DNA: TGTGCCAGCAGCGTTGAGGCAGTCTACGAGCAGTACTTC. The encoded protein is CASSVEAVYEQYF.

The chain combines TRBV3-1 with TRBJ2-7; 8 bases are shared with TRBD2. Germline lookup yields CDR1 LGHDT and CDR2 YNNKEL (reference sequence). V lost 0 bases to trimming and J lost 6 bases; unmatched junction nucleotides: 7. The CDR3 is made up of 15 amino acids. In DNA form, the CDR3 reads TGTGCCAGCAGCCAAGATCCAGCGGGAGCCTCCGAGCAGTACTTC. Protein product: CASSQDPAGASEQYF.

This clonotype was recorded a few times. CDR3 sequence: CASSIGVLRSSYNEQFF. DNA of the CDR3: TGTGCCAGTAGTATAGGTGTCCTCCGGAGCTCCTACAATGAGCAGTTCTTC. The V and J genes are TRBV19 and TRBJ2-1, with D hard to call. Germline CDR1 and CDR2: LNHDA and SQIVND (reference sequence). V lost 1 base and J lost 0, with 13 bases in between. The CDR3 spans 17 residues.

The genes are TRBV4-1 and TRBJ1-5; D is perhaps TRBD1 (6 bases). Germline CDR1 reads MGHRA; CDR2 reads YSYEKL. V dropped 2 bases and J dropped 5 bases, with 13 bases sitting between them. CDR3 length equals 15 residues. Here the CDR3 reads CASSQISGAYQPQHF. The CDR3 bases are TGCGCCAGCAGCCAAATTTCAGGGGCCTATCAGCCCCAGCATTTT.

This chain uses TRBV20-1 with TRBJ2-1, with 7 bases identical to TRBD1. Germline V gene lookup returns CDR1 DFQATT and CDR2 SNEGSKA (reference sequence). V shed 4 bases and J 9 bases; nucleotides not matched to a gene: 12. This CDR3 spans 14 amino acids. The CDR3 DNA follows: TGCAGTGCTAAAGACAGGGAACGGTTTGGTGAGCAGTTCTTC. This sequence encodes CSAKDRERFGEQFF.

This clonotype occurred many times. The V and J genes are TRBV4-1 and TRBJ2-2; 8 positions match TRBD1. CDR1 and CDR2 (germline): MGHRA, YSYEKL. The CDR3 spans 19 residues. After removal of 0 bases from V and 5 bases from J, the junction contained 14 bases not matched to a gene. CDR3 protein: CASSQDPYAPTGETGELFF. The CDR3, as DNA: TGCGCCAGCAGCCAAGATCCGTATGCACCGACAGGGGAAACCGGGGAGCTGTTTTTT.

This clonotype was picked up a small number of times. CDR3 sequence: CASSQDQGLVAAGKRNEQFF. In DNA form, the CDR3 reads TGTGCCAGCAGCCAAGATCAAGGGCTGGTAGCGGCAGGCAAAAGGAATGAGCAGTTCTTC. The chain couples TRBV4-2 to TRBJ2-1; tentatively, D is TRBD2 (6 bases). The CDR3 loop spans 20 amino acids. From germline, CDR1 is LGHNA and CDR2 YNFKEQ. Between the trimmed V and J ends, which lost 0 bases and 7 bases, there was a span of 28 bases.

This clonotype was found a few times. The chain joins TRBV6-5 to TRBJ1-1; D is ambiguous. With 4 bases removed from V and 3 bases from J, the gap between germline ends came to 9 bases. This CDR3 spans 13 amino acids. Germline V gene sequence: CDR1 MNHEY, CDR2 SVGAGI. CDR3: CASSWTVDTEAFF. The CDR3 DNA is TGTGCCAGCAGTTGGACCGTGGACACTGAAGCTTTCTTT.

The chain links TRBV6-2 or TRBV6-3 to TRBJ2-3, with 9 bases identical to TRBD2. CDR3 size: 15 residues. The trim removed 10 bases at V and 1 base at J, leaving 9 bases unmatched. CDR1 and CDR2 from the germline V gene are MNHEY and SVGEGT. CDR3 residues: CATSGQRGGTDTQYF. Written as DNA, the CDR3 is TGTGCCACCTCCGGGCAGCGGGGGGGCACAGATACGCAGTATTTT.

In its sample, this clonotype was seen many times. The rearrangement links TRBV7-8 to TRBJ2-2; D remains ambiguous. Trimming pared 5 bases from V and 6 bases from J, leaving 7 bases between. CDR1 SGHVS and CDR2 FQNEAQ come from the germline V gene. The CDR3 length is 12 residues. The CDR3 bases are TGTGCCAGCAGCCCGAGCCCCGGGGAGCTGTTTTTT. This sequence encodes CASSPSPGELFF.

In DNA form, the CDR3 reads TGCAGTGCTAGGACTAGCTCCTACAATGAGCAGTTCTTC. This translates into CSARTSSYNEQFF. V is TRBV20-1 and J is TRBJ2-1; D is possibly TRBD2 (6 bases). The CDR3 length is 13 residues. Deletions cut 3 bases from V and 0 bases from J, with 6 bases between. The germline CDR1 and CDR2 sequences are DFQATT and SNEGSKA (reference sequence).

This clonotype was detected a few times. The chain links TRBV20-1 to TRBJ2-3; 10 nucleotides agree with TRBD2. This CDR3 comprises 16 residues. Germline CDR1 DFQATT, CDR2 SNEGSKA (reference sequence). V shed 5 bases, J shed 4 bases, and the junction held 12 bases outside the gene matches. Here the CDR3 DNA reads TGCAGTGCTCAGAGGTTCCTAGCGGGAGTAGCAGATACGCAGTATTTT. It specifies CSAQRFLAGVADTQYF.

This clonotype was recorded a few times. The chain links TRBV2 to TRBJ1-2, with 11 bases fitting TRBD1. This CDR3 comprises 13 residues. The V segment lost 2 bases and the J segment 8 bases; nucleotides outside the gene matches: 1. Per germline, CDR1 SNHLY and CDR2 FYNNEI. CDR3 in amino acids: CASSEWTGGGYTF. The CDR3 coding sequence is TGTGCCAGCAGTGAATGGACAGGGGGCGGCTACACCTTC. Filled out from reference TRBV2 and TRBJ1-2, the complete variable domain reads EPEVTQTPSHQVTQMGQEVILRCVPISNHLYFYWYRQILGQKVEFLVSFYNNEISEKSEIFDDQFSVERPDGSNFTLKIRSTKLEDSAMYFCASSEWTGGGYTFGSGTRLTVV.

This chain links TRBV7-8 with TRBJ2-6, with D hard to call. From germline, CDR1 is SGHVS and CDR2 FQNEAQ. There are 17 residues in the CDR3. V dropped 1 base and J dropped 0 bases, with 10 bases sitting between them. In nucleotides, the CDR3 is TGTGCCAGCAGCTTAGTGAGGAAGGGCTCTGGGGCCAACGTCCTGACTTTC. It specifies CASSLVRKGSGANVLTF.

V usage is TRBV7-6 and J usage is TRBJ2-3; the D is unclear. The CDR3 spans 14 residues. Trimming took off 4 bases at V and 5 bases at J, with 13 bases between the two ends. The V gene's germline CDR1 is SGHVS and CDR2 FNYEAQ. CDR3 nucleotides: TGTGCCAGCAGCTCGCTAGGTGTGTTAGATACGCAGTATTTT. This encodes CASSSLGVLDTQYF. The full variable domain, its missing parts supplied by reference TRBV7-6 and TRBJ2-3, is GAGVSQSPRYKVTKRGQDVALRCDPISGHVSLYWYRQALGQGPEFLTYFNYEAQQDKSGLPNDRFSAERPEGSISTLTIQRTEQRDSAMYRCASSSLGVLDTQYFGPGTRLTVL.

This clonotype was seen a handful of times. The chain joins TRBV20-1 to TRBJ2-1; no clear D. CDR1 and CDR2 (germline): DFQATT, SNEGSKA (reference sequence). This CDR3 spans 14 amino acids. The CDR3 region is CRGLGVTLSDEQFF. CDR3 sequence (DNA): TGCAGAGGCTTAGGAGTTACCCTCAGCGATGAGCAGTTCTTC.

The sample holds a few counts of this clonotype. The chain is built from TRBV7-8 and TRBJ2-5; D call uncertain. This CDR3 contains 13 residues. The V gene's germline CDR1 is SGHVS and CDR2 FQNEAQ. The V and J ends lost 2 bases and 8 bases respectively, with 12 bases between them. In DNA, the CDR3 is TGTGCCAGCAGCTTAAGTGACATTGGAACCCAGTACTTC. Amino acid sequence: CASSLSDIGTQYF.

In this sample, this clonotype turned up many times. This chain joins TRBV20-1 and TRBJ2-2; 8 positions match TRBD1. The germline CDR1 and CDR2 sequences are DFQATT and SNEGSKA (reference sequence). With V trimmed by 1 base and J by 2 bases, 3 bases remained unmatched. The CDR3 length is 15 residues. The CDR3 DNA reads TGCAGTGCTAGAGGAGGACAGGGTAACACCGGGGAGCTGTTTTTT. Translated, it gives CSARGGQGNTGELFF.

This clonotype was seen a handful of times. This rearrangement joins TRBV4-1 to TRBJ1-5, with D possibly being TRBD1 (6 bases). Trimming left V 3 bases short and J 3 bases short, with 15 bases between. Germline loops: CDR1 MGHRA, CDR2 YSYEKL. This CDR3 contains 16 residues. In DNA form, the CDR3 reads TGCGCCAGCAGCCAGGCGCAGGGGTGGGCCAATCAGCCCCAGCATTTT. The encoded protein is CASSQAQGWANQPQHF.

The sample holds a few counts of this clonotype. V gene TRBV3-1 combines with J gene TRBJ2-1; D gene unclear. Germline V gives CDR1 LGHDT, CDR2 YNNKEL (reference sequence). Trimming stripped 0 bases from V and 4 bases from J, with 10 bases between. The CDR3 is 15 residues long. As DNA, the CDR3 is TGTGCCAGCAGCCAAGATTTGGTAGCATACAATGAGCAGTTCTTC. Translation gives CASSQDLVAYNEQFF.

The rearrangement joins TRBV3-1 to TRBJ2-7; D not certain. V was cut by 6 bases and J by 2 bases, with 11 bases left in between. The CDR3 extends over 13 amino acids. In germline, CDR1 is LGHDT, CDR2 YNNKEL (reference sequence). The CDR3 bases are TGTGCCAGCAGTCGATCCGAGGCCTACGAGCAGTACTTC. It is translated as CASSRSEAYEQYF.